This is a list of T cell receptor beta chains from one sample in a study of T cell responses to AZD1222 COVID-19 vaccine. Clones were read by immunoSEQ multiplex PCR, and TCRdb kept only the in-frame ones, dropping some. The sample has 45,000 to 50,000 clones; over 75% are singletons. The sequenced sample was peripheral blood, obtained 28 days after the second AZD1222 dose. These receptors were obtained from an adult who received the AZD1222 COVID-19 vaccine. The CDR3 runs from the conserved cysteine through the conserved F or W.

v_call	j_call	cdr3_aa
TRBV19	TRBJ1-1	CASSTASTNTEAFF
TRBV7-2	TRBJ1-5	CASSPTGTSGQPQHF
TRBV11-1	TRBJ2-7	CASSLSGPEQYF
TRBV5-5	TRBJ1-5	CASSLGTGVSNQPQHF
TRBV2	TRBJ2-5	CASSEERGPGETQYF
TRBV6-1	TRBJ2-2	CASSELAGGTGELFF
TRBV5-4	TRBJ2-3	CASSPIRTSGGGADTQYF
TRBV10-2	TRBJ1-4	CASSEPGNEKLFF
TRBV5-1	TRBJ1-1	CASSFTSPSSEAFF
TRBV23-1	TRBJ1-2	CASSPRAGQLYGYTF
TRBV10-3	TRBJ1-4	CATKGQGAINEKLFF
TRBV27	TRBJ1-2	CASSSRDSHGYTF
TRBV3-1/TRBV3-2	TRBJ2-7	CASSQGFLGGYEQYF
TRBV19	TRBJ2-2	CASSIWGRENTGELFF
TRBV5-1	TRBJ2-1	CASSVSYNEQFF
TRBV11-2	TRBJ1-4	CASSRLATNEKLFF
TRBV11-3	TRBJ2-3	CASSLTPDTQYF
TRBV5-1	TRBJ2-7	CASSLGQSSYEQYF
TRBV5-1	TRBJ1-4	CASRRQVNNEKLFF
TRBV7-6	TRBJ2-3	CASSLSSLQGSDTQYF
TRBV7-9	TRBJ1-2	CASSLGEGGYTF
TRBV10-2	TRBJ2-7	CASSPTARGAPEQYF
TRBV5-1	TRBJ2-7	CASSLAIGASTYEQYF
TRBV6-2/TRBV6-3	TRBJ2-7	CASSWLAAYEQYF
TRBV18	TRBJ1-5	CASSPGSNQPQHF
TRBV19	TRBJ1-1	CASRTGGVTEAFF
TRBV24-1	TRBJ2-1	CATSEGYNEQFF
TRBV6-5	TRBJ2-1	CASRGTSGDNEQFF
TRBV28	TRBJ2-7	CASSQQGNEQYF
TRBV2	TRBJ2-5	CASSDYVYQYF
TRBV18	TRBJ1-1	CASSPRTAEAFF
TRBV27	TRBJ2-7	CASTDPGRDEQYF
TRBV2	TRBJ1-4	CASSETGVGPGEKLFF
TRBV3-1/TRBV3-2	TRBJ1-1	CASSQDGQGAGEAFF
TRBV6-2/TRBV6-3	TRBJ2-7	CASSLPGLTYEQYF
TRBV6-5	TRBJ1-6	CASRLDRGNSPLHF
TRBV12-5	TRBJ2-1	CASGFGQGSSYNEQFF
TRBV4-1	TRBJ2-7	CASSQASGSYEQYF
TRBV6-1	TRBJ2-1	CASSELAGGPNEQFF
TRBV7-2	TRBJ2-2	CASSSRSKTGGPTGELFF
TRBV3-1/TRBV3-2	TRBJ2-1	CASSLERFEQFF
TRBV18	TRBJ1-3	CASSPRGDQFPGNTIYF
TRBV21-1	TRBJ1-1	CASSKGAANTEAFF
TRBV4-2	TRBJ2-2	CASSQASSDTGELFF
TRBV19	TRBJ2-1	CASSMDSGDPYNEQFF
TRBV5-1	TRBJ1-2	CASKPGTDLYGYTF
TRBV5-4	TRBJ2-7	CASSLWDRGYEQYF
TRBV6-5	TRBJ1-1	CASSFGKNTEAFF
TRBV5-4	TRBJ2-1	CASSWDGSYNEQFF
TRBV28	TRBJ1-2	CASSSAGGSNYGYTF
TRBV4-1	TRBJ2-1	CASSQDSGRIREQFF
TRBV7-2	TRBJ2-7	CASSFASGSIYEQYF
TRBV5-1	TRBJ2-1	CASSLASGGAEFF
TRBV7-6	TRBJ2-2	CASSLVSGQNTGELFF
TRBV9	TRBJ2-7	CASSDRDRGYEQYF